This entry is about one TCR beta chain. The antigen is undetermined. This sample is part of a study of blood T cells in healthy people across ages. For the study at large: When template switching was applied, about one barcoded beta molecule was captured per two T cells.

CDR1 and CDR2 (germline): GTSNPN, SVGIG (reference sequence). CDR3 length: 13 amino acids. V gave up 8 bases and J gave up 8 bases, with 18 bases separating them. Staff drew ten milliliters of peripheral blood from each donor. A second roughly 6 to 11 cycle PCR used barcoded and J-beta primers. MiXCR, applied by TCRdb to the 5' RACE reads, yields one record per CDR3 protein. The sample has fewer than 2,000,000 distinct CDR3 sequences, 30% to 40% seen once. Study findings and constraints: When set beside aged donors, long-lived donors presented more naive CD4+ cells and higher diversity. Nothing was known about donor CMV status, and this possibly confounded expanded clonotype changes.

The source is a woman aged 25 to 45 in good health. The sequenced sample consisted of blood. The chain carries TRBV30 and TRBJ1-4; D gene unclear. The CDR3 reads CALNLGLSEKLFF. The CDR3 coding sequence is TGTGCCCTCAATTTAGGGTTAAGCGAAAAACTGTTTTTT.